A selection of T cell receptor beta chains follows, all from one sample in a study of cytomegalovirus exposure and HLA in healthy donors. Profiling relied on immunoSEQ multiplex PCR, and the TCRdb table lists in-frame clones only, not all of them. There are fewer than 90,000 clones in the sample; 85% to 95% occur only once, and 2.1% lies in the top ten. The sequenced material came from PBMCs. These receptors were taken from a woman between 18 and 29 years old in good health and CMV-seronegative. Each CDR3 is given with its conserved first and last residue. D genes are given only for firm matches. Clone size is stated in some rows and not others, as once, few, many or a class when expanded.

J gene: TRBJ1-1; clone size: -; V gene: TRBV30; D gene: -; CDR3 protein: CAWTAGGTEAFF; CDR3 DNA: TGTGCCTGGACAGCGGGTGGGACTGAAGCTTTCTTT
J gene: TRBJ1-6; clone size: -; V gene: TRBV21-1; D gene: -; CDR3 protein: CASSKRDRVWDSPLHF; CDR3 DNA: TGTGCCAGCAGCAAAAGGGACAGGGTGTGGGATTCACCCCTCCACTTT
J gene: TRBJ2-3; clone size: -; V gene: TRBV2; D gene: TRBD2; CDR3 protein: CASSEEETSGGYYTDTQYF; CDR3 DNA: TGTGCCAGCAGTGAGGAGGAGACTAGCGGGGGATATTACACAGATACGCAGTATTTT
J gene: TRBJ2-7; clone size: few; V gene: TRBV29-1; D gene: -; CDR3 protein: CSVEDLGGFEQYF; CDR3 DNA: TGCAGCGTTGAAGATCTAGGAGGGTTCGAGCAGTACTTC
J gene: TRBJ2-2; clone size: -; V gene: TRBV12-5; D gene: TRBD1; CDR3 protein: CASAFITGGRDTSTGELFF; CDR3 DNA: TGTGCTAGTGCCTTCATAACAGGGGGGCGGGACACATCCACCGGGGAGCTGTTTTTT
J gene: TRBJ1-1; clone size: -; V gene: TRBV5-4; D gene: -; CDR3 protein: CASSLAGMNTEAFF; CDR3 DNA: TGTGCCAGCAGCTTGGCCGGGATGAACACTGAAGCTTTCTTT
J gene: TRBJ2-5; clone size: -; V gene: TRBV27; D gene: -; CDR3 protein: CASSLSAGWETQYF; CDR3 DNA: TGTGCCAGCAGTTTATCGGCAGGGTGGGAGACCCAGTACTTC
J gene: TRBJ1-3; clone size: -; V gene: TRBV2; D gene: -; CDR3 protein: CASKQGGNTIYF; CDR3 DNA: TGTGCCAGCAAGCAGGGAGGAAACACCATATATTTT
J gene: TRBJ2-2; clone size: -; V gene: TRBV2; D gene: TRBD1; CDR3 protein: CASSNRQGGTGELFF; CDR3 DNA: TGTGCCAGCAGTAATAGACAGGGGGGCACCGGGGAGCTGTTTTTT
J gene: TRBJ2-3; clone size: -; V gene: TRBV7-2; D gene: -; CDR3 protein: CASSFTSGNRDTQYF; CDR3 DNA: TGTGCCAGCAGCTTTACGTCGGGGAATAGAGATACGCAGTATTTT
J gene: TRBJ2-7; clone size: -; V gene: TRBV15; D gene: TRBD2; CDR3 protein: CATSRGSRVAGMQYF; CDR3 DNA: TGTGCCACCAGCAGAGGAAGTAGAGTAGCGGGTATGCAGTACTTC
J gene: TRBJ2-7; clone size: -; V gene: TRBV7-9; D gene: TRBD1; CDR3 protein: CASSKQGALGEQYF; CDR3 DNA: TGTGCCAGCAGCAAACAGGGGGCCTTGGGTGAGCAGTACTTC
J gene: TRBJ2-7; clone size: -; V gene: TRBV11-3; D gene: TRBD1; CDR3 protein: CASSSRDRGYEQYF; CDR3 DNA: TGTGCCAGCAGCTCCCGGGACAGAGGTTACGAGCAGTACTTC
J gene: TRBJ1-2; clone size: -; V gene: TRBV5-1; D gene: TRBD1; CDR3 protein: CASSLDRDYGYTF; CDR3 DNA: TGCGCCAGCAGCTTAGACAGGGACTATGGCTACACCTTC
J gene: TRBJ2-1; clone size: -; V gene: TRBV4-3; D gene: -; CDR3 protein: CASSQESTGGYIEQFF; CDR3 DNA: TGCGCCAGCAGCCAAGAATCTACAGGAGGGTATATTGAGCAGTTCTTC
J gene: TRBJ1-3; clone size: -; V gene: TRBV7-2; D gene: TRBD1; CDR3 protein: CASSLAPTGGGNTIYF; CDR3 DNA: TGTGCCAGCAGCTTAGCCCCGACAGGGGGAGGAAACACCATATATTTT
J gene: TRBJ2-7; clone size: once; V gene: TRBV11-1; D gene: TRBD2; CDR3 protein: CASSLHYGGGYEQYF; CDR3 DNA: TGTGCCAGCAGCTTACATTACGGCGGGGGCTACGAGCAGTACTTC
J gene: TRBJ2-7; clone size: -; V gene: TRBV6-1; D gene: -; CDR3 protein: CASSGQGRTLTYEQYF; CDR3 DNA: TGTGCCAGCAGTGGGCAGGGGCGCACCCTCACCTACGAGCAGTACTTC
J gene: TRBJ2-3; clone size: -; V gene: TRBV4-2; D gene: TRBD2; CDR3 protein: CASSQNGLAGEGTDTQYF; CDR3 DNA: TGTGCCAGCAGCCAAAATGGACTAGCGGGAGAAGGCACAGATACGCAGTATTTT
J gene: TRBJ2-1; clone size: -; V gene: TRBV6-5; D gene: -; CDR3 protein: CASSYSGVGRKQFF; CDR3 DNA: TGTGCCAGCAGTTACTCAGGGGTGGGCCGGAAGCAGTTCTTC
J gene: TRBJ2-7; clone size: -; V gene: TRBV11-2; D gene: TRBD1; CDR3 protein: CASSLSGGPSYEQYF; CDR3 DNA: TGTGCCAGCAGCTTATCAGGGGGTCCTTCCTACGAGCAGTACTTC
J gene: TRBJ2-3; clone size: -; V gene: TRBV5-1; D gene: TRBD1; CDR3 protein: CASSLGKDRAGASTDTQYF; CDR3 DNA: TGCGCCAGCAGCTTGGGGAAGGACAGGGCGGGTGCTAGCACAGATACGCAGTATTTT
J gene: TRBJ2-2; clone size: -; V gene: TRBV7-7; D gene: TRBD2; CDR3 protein: CASSGGSAGELFF; CDR3 DNA: TGTGCTAGCAGCGGGGGGTCTGCCGGGGAGCTGTTTTTT
J gene: TRBJ1-4; clone size: -; V gene: TRBV2; D gene: -; CDR3 protein: CASSEDKATNEKLFF; CDR3 DNA: TGTGCCAGCAGTGAGGACAAGGCAACTAATGAAAAACTGTTTTTT
J gene: TRBJ2-7; clone size: -; V gene: TRBV7-8; D gene: -; CDR3 protein: CASSFGESYEQYF; CDR3 DNA: TGTGCCAGCAGCTTTGGGGAGTCCTACGAGCAGTACTTC
J gene: TRBJ2-3; clone size: -; V gene: TRBV14; D gene: -; CDR3 protein: CASSQGADTDTQYF; CDR3 DNA: TGTGCCAGCAGCCAAGGAGCGGACACAGATACGCAGTATTTT
J gene: TRBJ2-7; clone size: -; V gene: TRBV29-1; D gene: -; CDR3 protein: CSVVGGAAYEQYF; CDR3 DNA: TGCAGCGTTGTTGGAGGGGCCGCCTACGAGCAGTACTTC
J gene: TRBJ1-2; clone size: once; V gene: TRBV11-3; D gene: -; CDR3 protein: CASSHMSGADGYTF; CDR3 DNA: TGTGCCAGCAGCCATATGTCTGGGGCTGATGGCTACACCTTC
J gene: TRBJ1-1; clone size: -; V gene: TRBV9; D gene: -; CDR3 protein: CASSVGGILNTEAFF; CDR3 DNA: TGTGCCAGCAGCGTGGGGGGGATTTTGAACACTGAAGCTTTCTTT
J gene: TRBJ1-2; clone size: -; V gene: TRBV5-1; D gene: TRBD1; CDR3 protein: CASSQGATGYTF; CDR3 DNA: TGCGCCAGCAGCCAGGGGGCGACCGGCTACACCTTC
J gene: TRBJ2-3; clone size: -; V gene: TRBV27; D gene: TRBD2; CDR3 protein: CASSRLATGTDTQYF; CDR3 DNA: TGTGCCAGCAGCCGACTAGCGACTGGCACAGATACGCAGTATTTT
J gene: TRBJ1-4; clone size: once; V gene: TRBV5-7; D gene: -; CDR3 protein: CASSSRGFREKLFF; CDR3 DNA: TGTGCCAGCAGCTCGAGGGGGTTTCGAGAAAAACTGTTTTTT
J gene: TRBJ2-2; clone size: -; V gene: TRBV7-8; D gene: TRBD2; CDR3 protein: CASPERTSGSNTGELFF; CDR3 DNA: TGTGCCAGCCCCGAACGGACTAGCGGGAGTAACACCGGGGAGCTGTTTTTT
J gene: TRBJ2-7; clone size: -; V gene: TRBV19; D gene: TRBD2; CDR3 protein: CASRVSGTYEQYF; CDR3 DNA: TGTGCCAGTAGGGTTAGCGGGACATACGAGCAGTACTTC
J gene: TRBJ2-7; clone size: -; V gene: TRBV1; D gene: -; CDR3 protein: CTSSQDVQGAGEQYF; CDR3 DNA: TGCACCAGCAGCCAGGACGTACAGGGGGCGGGGGAGCAGTACTTC
J gene: TRBJ2-3; clone size: -; V gene: TRBV9; D gene: -; CDR3 protein: CASSVYTGTDTQYF; CDR3 DNA: TGTGCCAGCAGCGTGTATACGGGCACAGATACGCAGTATTTT
J gene: TRBJ1-1; clone size: -; V gene: TRBV6-5; D gene: -; CDR3 protein: CASSYYPGYPEAFF; CDR3 DNA: TGTGCCAGCAGTTACTATCCCGGGTACCCTGAAGCTTTCTTT
J gene: TRBJ1-5; clone size: -; V gene: TRBV14; D gene: -; CDR3 protein: CASSQDKKVGASNQPQHF; CDR3 DNA: TGTGCCAGCAGCCAAGACAAAAAAGTGGGCGCTAGCAATCAGCCCCAGCATTTT
J gene: TRBJ2-5; clone size: -; V gene: TRBV10-1; D gene: -; CDR3 protein: CASSGGFSETQYF; CDR3 DNA: TGCGCCAGCAGTGGAGGCTTCTCAGAGACCCAGTACTTC
J gene: TRBJ1-1; clone size: -; V gene: TRBV6-5; D gene: TRBD1; CDR3 protein: CASSKGQLNTEAFF; CDR3 DNA: TGTGCCAGCAGTAAGGGACAGTTGAACACTGAAGCTTTCTTT
J gene: TRBJ2-3; clone size: -; V gene: TRBV19; D gene: -; CDR3 protein: CASSRAEPRTDTQYF; CDR3 DNA: TGTGCCAGTAGTAGAGCGGAACCCAGAACAGATACGCAGTATTTT
J gene: TRBJ2-1; clone size: -; V gene: TRBV4-1; D gene: -; CDR3 protein: CASSQVQENYNEQFF; CDR3 DNA: TGCGCCAGCAGCCAAGTCCAGGAAAACTACAATGAGCAGTTCTTC
J gene: TRBJ2-1; clone size: once; V gene: TRBV2; D gene: TRBD1; CDR3 protein: CASTGTGINEQFF; CDR3 DNA: TGTGCCAGCACTGGGACAGGGATCAATGAGCAGTTCTTC
J gene: TRBJ2-1; clone size: -; V gene: TRBV5-1; D gene: TRBD1; CDR3 protein: CASRDRDYNEQFF; CDR3 DNA: TGCGCCAGCAGGGACAGGGACTACAATGAGCAGTTCTTC
J gene: TRBJ2-1; clone size: -; V gene: TRBV11-3; D gene: TRBD2; CDR3 protein: CASSSSAGVAYNEQFF; CDR3 DNA: TGTGCCAGCAGCTCTTCCGCGGGGGTGGCCTACAATGAGCAGTTCTTC
J gene: TRBJ2-5; clone size: -; V gene: TRBV7-3; D gene: TRBD2; CDR3 protein: CASSWGLAGEETQYF; CDR3 DNA: TGTGCCAGCAGCTGGGGACTAGCGGGAGAAGAGACCCAGTACTTC
J gene: TRBJ1-2; clone size: -; V gene: TRBV30; D gene: -; CDR3 protein: CAWSGASLNYGYTF; CDR3 DNA: TGTGCCTGGAGTGGGGCCTCCCTGAACTATGGCTACACCTTC
J gene: TRBJ1-1; clone size: -; V gene: TRBV7-9; D gene: -; CDR3 protein: CASSLGRQDTEAFF; CDR3 DNA: TGTGCCAGCAGCTTAGGGAGACAGGACACTGAAGCTTTCTTT
J gene: TRBJ2-5; clone size: -; V gene: TRBV18; D gene: TRBD2; CDR3 protein: CASSPVASGNIETQYF; CDR3 DNA: TGTGCCAGCTCCCCGGTTGCTAGCGGGAACATAGAGACCCAGTACTTC
J gene: TRBJ2-5; clone size: -; V gene: TRBV23-1; D gene: -; CDR3 protein: CASSQGGTGKETQYF; CDR3 DNA: TGCGCCAGCAGTCAGGGGGGTACGGGTAAAGAGACCCAGTACTTC
J gene: TRBJ2-5; clone size: -; V gene: TRBV4-1; D gene: TRBD2; CDR3 protein: CASSQETRLAGGGTQYF; CDR3 DNA: TGCGCCAGCAGCCAAGAGACAAGACTAGCGGGAGGGGGGACCCAGTACTTC
J gene: TRBJ2-1; clone size: once; V gene: TRBV4-1; D gene: TRBD1; CDR3 protein: CASSRGDRGIYNEQFF; CDR3 DNA: TGCGCCAGCAGCCGAGGGGACAGGGGAATATACAATGAGCAGTTCTTC
J gene: TRBJ2-7; clone size: few; V gene: TRBV30; D gene: TRBD1; CDR3 protein: CAWTRTGGAYEQYF; CDR3 DNA: TGTGCCTGGACCAGGACAGGGGGCGCCTACGAGCAGTACTTC